This passage covers 25 T cell receptor beta chains from one sample sequenced in a study of blood T cell repertoires in COVID-19. Using immunoSEQ multiplex PCR, the repertoire was profiled, and TCRdb retains in-frame clones only, with some absent. Of 70,000 or so clones listed, about four fifths are singletons. The sample was peripheral blood. The receptors were sampled from a man between 60 and 75 years old with COVID-19, enrolled during active disease.

The rearrangement links TRBV5-4 to TRBJ1-2; 7 nucleotides line up with TRBD1. The CDR3 loop spans 13 amino acids. J lost 3 bases, V lost 2 bases, and 1 base had no gene match. CDR1 SGHNT and CDR2 YYREEE come from the germline V gene (reference sequence). The CDR3 is CASSFRGYYGYTF. The CDR3 DNA reads as TGTGCCAGCAGCTTCAGGGGGTACTATGGCTACACCTTC.

J is TRBJ2-3 and V is TRBV2, with D perhaps TRBD1 (6 bases). CDR1 and CDR2 from the germline V gene are SNHLY and FYNNEI. This CDR3 has 11 amino acids. V lost 2 bases, J lost 11 bases, and 8 bases lay in between. The CDR3 spells CASSEPGQQYF. DNA for the CDR3: TGTGCCAGCAGTGAACCGGGACAGCAGTATTTT.

The rearrangement joins TRBV9 to TRBJ2-1; D is possibly TRBD2 (6 bases). Per germline, CDR1 SGDLS and CDR2 YYNGEE. The CDR3 is 15 residues long. The V gene lost 1 base and the J gene lost 2 bases, with 10 bases spanning the gap. CDR3 sequence (DNA): TGTGCCAGCAGCGTATCGGGGGACCCCTACAATGAGCAGTTCTTC. It is translated as CASSVSGDPYNEQFF.

The J gene is TRBJ1-4, the V gene TRBV28; 10 nucleotides agree with TRBD1. This CDR3 has 17 residues. Germline-derived CDR1 and CDR2 are MDHEN and SYDVKM. Trimming took 5 bases from V and 1 from J; bases not matched to a gene: 7. The CDR3 is CASSAPGDRGTNEKLFF. DNA of the CDR3: TGTGCCAGCAGTGCCCCAGGGGACAGGGGAACTAATGAAAAACTGTTTTTT.

The rearrangement joins TRBV30 to TRBJ1-2, with D maybe TRBD1 (5 bases). Looked up from germline, CDR1 is GTSNPN and CDR2 is SVGIG (reference sequence). CDR3 length equals 14 residues. V lost 5 bases and J lost 3, with 16 bases in between. CDR3: CAWSTGLLYYGYTF. For the CDR3, the DNA is TGTGCCTGGTCGACGGGACTCCTCTACTATGGCTACACCTTC.

The chain uses TRBV27 and TRBJ2-7, with 11 positions matching TRBD2. Trimming took 6 bases from V and 0 from J; bases not matched to a gene: 7. CDR3 length equals 16 residues. Per germline, CDR1 MNHEY and CDR2 SMNVEV (reference sequence). CDR3 in DNA: TGTGCCAGCAGCAGGGGACTAGCGGTTAGCTCCTACGAGCAGTACTTC. It codes for CASSRGLAVSSYEQYF.

This chain links TRBV28 with TRBJ1-2, with TRBD1 matching 7 bases. After removal of 1 base from V and 5 bases from J, the junction contained 7 bases not matched to a gene. The CDR3 consists of 15 residues. Germline CDR1 and CDR2: MDHEN and SYDVKM. The DNA of the CDR3 is TGTGCCAGCAGTTTATTACAGGGGCAGGGGTATGGCTACACCTTC. Translated, it gives CASSLLQGQGYGYTF.

The chain couples TRBV5-6 to TRBJ2-2; 10 positions agree with TRBD1. The V gene's germline CDR1 is SGHDT and CDR2 YYEEEE. The V gene end was trimmed by 3 bases and the J gene end by 1 base; junction bases not matched to a gene: 6. The CDR3 totals 17 residues. This CDR3 is CASSSAGTGENTGELFF. The CDR3 bases are TGTGCCAGCAGCTCCGCCGGGACAGGGGAGAACACCGGGGAGCTGTTTTTT.

The V and J genes are TRBV3-1 (or the pseudogene TRBV3-2) and TRBJ1-2; D ambiguous. V lost 1 base and J lost 4, with 13 bases in between. Germline CDR1 reads LGHDT; CDR2 reads YNNKEL (reference sequence). The CDR3 totals 15 residues. CDR3 nucleotides: TGTGCCAGCAGCCAAGCGGCAGGTTCAGGCTATGGCTACACCTTC. This sequence encodes CASSQAAGSGYGYTF.

The genes are TRBV4-1 and TRBJ2-7, with 7 bases fitting TRBD1. The CDR3 has 17 residues. The germline gives CDR1 MGHRA, CDR2 YSYEKL. The junction had 16 bases not matched to a gene; V was cut back by 2 bases and J by 6 bases. The CDR3 DNA follows: TGCGCCAGCAGCCAACCACTACTCGACAGGGTTCTCAGCGAGCAGTACTTC. As protein: CASSQPLLDRVLSEQYF.

The chain recombines TRBV10-3 with TRBJ2-1; 7 bases agree with TRBD2. CDR3 length equals 14 residues. Germline CDR1 ENHRY, CDR2 SYGVKD. Trimming cost V 6 bases and J 3 bases; bases outside gene matches: 5. The CDR3: CAISDPSGYNEQFF. The CDR3 coding sequence is TGTGCCATCAGCGACCCTAGCGGCTACAATGAGCAGTTCTTC.

This chain links TRBV27 with TRBJ1-1, with D hard to call. Trimming stripped 6 bases from V and 6 bases from J, with 14 bases between. Germline assignment: CDR1 MNHEY and CDR2 SMNVEV (reference sequence). The CDR3 contains 13 residues. The CDR3, as DNA: TGTGCCAGCAGCCCTCAGATGGGCGCTGAAGCTTTCTTT. Amino acids: CASSPQMGAEAFF.

The chain links TRBV4-1 to TRBJ1-2; D is unclear. Trimming pared 2 bases from V and 3 bases from J, leaving 16 bases between. The CDR3 sequence is 16 residues long. Germline lookup yields CDR1 MGHRA and CDR2 YSYEKL. CDR3 amino acids: CASSQRIAGTHYGYTF. CDR3 DNA: TGCGCCAGCAGCCAAAGGATTGCAGGAACTCACTATGGCTACACCTTC.

The chain employs TRBV5-6 and TRBJ2-2, with 13 bases that match TRBD2. V lost 4 bases to trimming and J lost 4 bases; unmatched junction nucleotides: 10. CDR3 length equals 18 residues. The germline V gene has CDR1 SGHDT and CDR2 YYEEEE. In DNA form, the CDR3 reads TGTGCCAGCAGCCCGACTAGCGGGGGGCAACGGGGCACCGGGGAGCTGTTTTTT. It yields the protein CASSPTSGGQRGTGELFF.

The V call is TRBV7-5, the J call TRBJ1-1. TRBV7-5 is a documented pseudogene. CDR3 length: 18 amino acids. CDR3 bases: TGTGTCAGAAGCCCTCGATGGGGGGACGCGGCCCCGAACACTGAAGCTTTCTTT. Translation: CVRSPRWGDAAPNTEAFF.

In DNA, the CDR3 is TGTGCCAGCCTCGGCTGGGACAGGGGGATTGAAAAACTGTTTTTT. This codes for CASLGWDRGIEKLFF. The chain couples TRBV27 to TRBJ1-4; 11 bases align to TRBD1. The J segment lost 7 bases and the V segment lost 8 bases, leaving 9 bases of the junction unmatched. Germline CDR1 MNHEY, CDR2 SMNVEV (reference sequence). The CDR3 runs 15 residues. Combining the CDR3 with reference TRBV27 and TRBJ1-4 gives the whole variable domain EAQVTQNPRYLITVTGKKLTVTCSQNMNHEYMSWYRQDPGLGLRQIYYSMNVEVTDKGDVPEGYKVSRKEKRNFPLILESPSPNQTSLYFCASLGWDRGIEKLFFGSGTQLSVL.

The chain has TRBV11-3 and TRBJ1-3, with 7 bases matching TRBD1. With 4 bases clipped from V and 0 bases from J, the junction kept 9 bases outside the gene matches. This CDR3 comprises 17 residues. CDR1 is SGHNT and CDR2 is YENEEA in the germline V gene. The CDR3 sequence: CASSSLTRQGSGNTIYF. CDR3 sequence (DNA): TGTGCCAGCAGCTCTCTAACCAGACAGGGCTCTGGAAACACCATATATTTT.

This clone showed up just a few times. The chain couples TRBV11-3 to TRBJ2-3, with D hard to call. V was shortened by 5 bases and J by 3 bases, with 15 bases between the two germline ends. In germline, CDR1 is SGHNT, CDR2 YENEEA. The CDR3 sequence is 15 residues long. The CDR3 DNA follows: TGTGCCAGCAGCCCCGCCGTAGTAGAAACAGATACGCAGTATTTT. Translation: CASSPAVVETDTQYF. Supplemented by reference TRBV11-3 and TRBJ2-3, the full variable domain reads EAGVVQSPRYKIIEKKQPVAFWCNPISGHNTLYWYLQNLGQGPELLIRYENEEAVDDSQLPKDRFSAERLKGVDSTLKIQPAELGDSAVYLCASSPAVVETDTQYFGPGTRLTVL.

The CDR3 region has the DNA TGTGCCAGCAGCTTAGATCAGGGTACCTACGAGCAGTACTTC. This translates into CASSLDQGTYEQYF. V gene TRBV11-2 combines with J gene TRBJ2-7; maybe TRBD1 (5 bases). Trimming took off 0 bases at V and 2 bases at J, with 8 bases between the two ends. The CDR3 has 14 residues. Looked up from germline, CDR1 is SGHAT and CDR2 is FQNNGV.

CDR3 sequence reads: CATSIPRGPRRETQYF. The CDR3 nucleotides read TGTGCCACCAGCATCCCGCGGGGGCCTAGACGGGAGACCCAGTACTTC. The rearrangement joins TRBV15 to TRBJ2-5, with a tentative D call TRBD2 (7 bases). The CDR3 sequence is 16 residues long. CDR1 is LNHNV and CDR2 is YYDKDF in the germline V gene (reference sequence). V was clipped by 4 bases and J by 5 bases, with 20 bases between them.

The chain employs TRBV2 and TRBJ2-1, with a tentative D call TRBD1 (5 bases). V shed 4 bases and J shed 6 bases, with 7 bases lying between them. The CDR3 contains 12 residues. The germline V gene has CDR1 SNHLY and CDR2 FYNNEI. CDR3 sequence: CASSARGNEQFF. The CDR3 DNA is TGTGCCAGCAGTGCAAGGGGCAATGAGCAGTTCTTC. Variable domain in full (rest from reference TRBV2 and TRBJ2-1): EPEVTQTPSHQVTQMGQEVILRCVPISNHLYFYWYRQILGQKVEFLVSFYNNEISEKSEIFDDQFSVERPDGSNFTLKIRSTKLEDSAMYFCASSARGNEQFFGPGTRLTVL.

The CDR3 coding sequence is TGTGCCATAGCACAGCGGGACCTCACAGATACGCAGTATTTT. It is translated as CAIAQRDLTDTQYF. The chain uses TRBV10-3 and TRBJ2-3; the match to TRBD2 covers 7 bases. The CDR3 contains 14 residues. Germline CDR1 ENHRY, CDR2 SYGVKD. J was trimmed by 2 bases and V by 9 bases; bases with no gene match: 8.

V and J are TRBV29-1 and TRBJ2-2; TRBD2 aligns across 8 bases. V lost 6 bases to trimming and J lost 7 bases; unmatched junction nucleotides: 7. CDR1 is SQVTM, CDR2 ANQGSEA, per germline. The CDR3 covers 13 residues. CDR3 DNA sequence: TGCAGCGTGGATCCTACTAGCGGCGGGGAGCTGTTTTTT. The encoded protein is CSVDPTSGGELFF.

The chain carries TRBV19 and TRBJ2-4; TRBD2 might be the D (6 bases). This CDR3 contains 18 residues. Germline CDR1 LNHDA, CDR2 SQIVND (reference sequence). Trimming took 0 bases from V and 0 from J, leaving 15 bases between them. DNA for the CDR3: TGTGCCAGTAGTATAGATCATCGGGGGATACTAGCCAAAAACATTCAGTACTTC. Translation: CASSIDHRGILAKNIQYF.

The genes are TRBV18 and TRBJ1-1, with a possible D match to TRBD1 (5 bases). Germline V gene sequence: CDR1 KGHSH, CDR2 LQKENI. V lost 6 bases, J lost 11 bases, and 22 bases lay in between. The CDR3 is made up of 14 amino acids. The CDR3, as DNA: TGTGCCAGCTCCCCGGGGGACCCCTCACCCGGGGCTTTCTTT. Its protein is CASSPGDPSPGAFF.